Listed here is a single TCR beta chain. The data were obtained in a study of blood T cell repertoires in COVID-19. On the study more broadly: COVID-19 samples, acute and convalescent, were from the United States, Italy and Spain. T cells, B-cell-depleted T cells, or PBMCs provided the cDNA or gDNA that served as material.

In the authors' workflow: Estimation of nucleated cell counts relied on the amplification of reference gene primers. Measured with immunoSEQ multiplex PCR; TCRdb has only the in-frame clones, and not every one. From that table come the V and J calls and clone size; the DNA was used to work out D and trimming. The profile shows under 250,000 clones, around 82% of them singletons. CDR3 size: 15 residues. V dropped 0 bases and J dropped 0 bases, with 7 bases sitting between them. Germline values: CDR1 SGHTS, CDR2 YDEGEE. This sequence was found in a middle-aged man with active or convalescent COVID-19. Sequencing input: peripheral blood. The J gene is TRBJ1-3, the V gene TRBV5-8; D gene uncertain. CDR3 amino acids: CASSLDQSSGNTIYF. The CDR3 DNA reads TGTGCCAGCAGCTTGGATCAGTCCTCTGGAAACACCATATATTTT.